A selection of T cell receptor beta chains follows, all from one sample in a study of cytomegalovirus exposure and HLA in healthy donors. Assay: immunoSEQ multiplex PCR; the TCRdb copy retains only in-frame clones and omits some. This sample carries roughly 150,000 clones, about 80% of them seen once, and the ten largest clones take approximately 1.3%. Sample: PBMCs. Source of these receptors: a man under 40 in good health and CMV-seronegative. Both conserved end residues are part of each CDR3. A D gene is named only where the DNA matches it firmly. Rows give clone size only sometimes, using once, few, many, or a class for an expanded clone.

j_call,clone_size,v_call,d_call,cdr3_nt,cdr3_aa
TRBJ2-7,.,TRBV28,TRBD1,TGTGCCAGCAGGGGGGACAGGTTAAACGAGCAGTACTTC,CASRGDRLNEQYF
TRBJ2-1,.,TRBV10-2,TRBD2,TGCGCCAGCACACCCGGTTTGGGAGGGAGCGATGAGCAGTTCTTC,CASTPGLGGSDEQFF
TRBJ2-5,.,TRBV4-3,TRBD2,TGCGCCAGCAGCCAAGATTTAGCGGGGGGGCGCTCCCAAGAGACCCAGTACTTC,CASSQDLAGGRSQETQYF
TRBJ2-2,.,TRBV9,.,TGTGCCAGCAGCGTATCGGCGGGCCCGAACACCGGGGAGCTGTTTTTT,CASSVSAGPNTGELFF
TRBJ1-1,.,TRBV2,.,TGTGCCAGCAGTGGACAAATGAACACTGAAGCTTTCTTT,CASSGQMNTEAFF
TRBJ2-1,.,TRBV29-1,.,TGCAGCGTTGGAGTGGGACGGGGGACTCTTCAGTTCTTC,CSVGVGRGTLQFF
TRBJ2-7,.,TRBV4-3,TRBD1,TGCGCCAGCAGCCAAGATGCGGGACAGGGTTACGAGCAGTACTTC,CASSQDAGQGYEQYF
TRBJ2-5,.,TRBV5-4,TRBD2,TGTGCCAGCAGCTACAAGAGACAGCGGGGGGGGGAGACCCAGTACTTC,CASSYKRQRGGETQYF
TRBJ1-5,once,TRBV2,TRBD1,TGTGCCAGCTACAGGGGGCTTGGTGGCAATCAGCCCCAGCATTTT,CASYRGLGGNQPQHF
TRBJ2-1,.,TRBV18,.,TGTGCCAGCTCACCGGGGGGTTCCTACAATGAGCAGTTCTTC,CASSPGGSYNEQFF
TRBJ2-5,.,TRBV28,TRBD1,TGTGCCAGCAGTGTGACAGGGACCATCCAAGAGACCCAGTACTTC,CASSVTGTIQETQYF
TRBJ2-3,.,TRBV11-2,.,TGTGCCAGCAACCCCGCGACCAGGATCACAGATACGCAGTATTTT,CASNPATRITDTQYF
TRBJ2-1,once,TRBV7-9,TRBD1,TGTGCCAGCAGCCTTGACAGGGGGTCTTACAATGAGCAGTTCTTC,CASSLDRGSYNEQFF
TRBJ2-7,once,TRBV20-1,.,TGCAGTGCTCCGACAGGCTACGAGCAGTACTTC,CSAPTGYEQYF
TRBJ2-3,few,TRBV30,.,TGTGCCTGGAAAAGCGTCTGGGATACGCAGTATTTT,CAWKSVWDTQYF
TRBJ2-5,.,TRBV6-1,.,TGTGCCAGCAGTGAGACAGTAGCCCCGAAAGAGACCCAGTACTTC,CASSETVAPKETQYF
TRBJ2-1,once,TRBV5-6,.,TGTGCCAGCAGCTTTTACCTCGTTACTCATTCATACAATGAGCAGTTCTTC,CASSFYLVTHSYNEQFF
TRBJ1-4,.,TRBV5-8,TRBD1,TGTGCCAGCAGCTTGGGCAGGGGGTTTGGCTTGGGTGAAAAACTGTTTTTT,CASSLGRGFGLGEKLFF
TRBJ2-3,.,TRBV6-5,.,TGTGCCAGCAGTTACTCTAGTGCTTCTAGCACAGATACGCAGTATTTT,CASSYSSASSTDTQYF
TRBJ1-3,.,TRBV7-6,.,TGTGCCAGCAGCGCAGGGGTAACTGGAAACACCATATATTTT,CASSAGVTGNTIYF
TRBJ1-4,.,TRBV5-4,.,TGTGCCAGCAGCTCCGGGATTGCCTCAACTAATGAAAAACTGTTTTTT,CASSSGIASTNEKLFF
TRBJ2-3,.,TRBV7-9,.,TGTGCCAGCAGGAGGTCCGATACGCAGTATTTT,CASRRSDTQYF
TRBJ2-5,.,TRBV5-1,.,TGCGCCAGCAGCTTGGTCACAGGCTCCCTGAAGACCCAGTACTTC,CASSLVTGSLKTQYF
TRBJ1-2,.,TRBV10-3,.,TGTGCCATCACTCCCGACAGGTCCTATGGCTACACCTTC,CAITPDRSYGYTF
TRBJ2-1,.,TRBV30,TRBD2,TGTGCACTAGCGGGAGGTCCCAATGAGCAGTTCTTC,CALAGGPNEQFF
TRBJ2-3,.,TRBV10-3,.,TGTGCCATCAGAGGAGCGGTGAACACAGATACGCAGTATTTT,CAIRGAVNTDTQYF
TRBJ1-4,few,TRBV18,TRBD1,TGTGCCAGCTCAATCGGGACAGACGGTCGTGAAAAACTGTTTTTT,CASSIGTDGREKLFF
TRBJ2-1,.,TRBV7-2,.,TGTGCCAGCAGGCTCCCGGCGGTTACCGAGCAGTTCTTC,CASRLPAVTEQFF
TRBJ2-7,.,TRBV29-1,TRBD2,TGCAGCGCCCGAACCGGGACTAGCGTGAACGAGCAGTACTTC,CSARTGTSVNEQYF
TRBJ1-5,.,TRBV2,TRBD1,TGTGCCAGCGGAGTAACTGAGGGGGCAAATCAGCCCCAGCATTTT,CASGVTEGANQPQHF
TRBJ2-3,.,TRBV4-2,TRBD2,TGTGCCAGCAGCCAAGATCATCTGGGACGGGAGGATCGCACAGATACGCAGTATTTT,CASSQDHLGREDRTDTQYF
TRBJ1-6,.,TRBV14,.,TGTGCCAGCAGCCAAGACCAGCGCCTCCACTTT,CASSQDQRLHF
TRBJ2-2,.,TRBV27,.,TGTGCCAGCAGCTTTTCGTACGGGGAGCTGTTTTTT,CASSFSYGELFF
TRBJ1-6,.,TRBV6-6,.,TGTGCCAGCAGATCCGGGACCTGGGAGGGTTCACCCCTCCACTTT,CASRSGTWEGSPLHF
TRBJ2-5,.,TRBV10-3,.,TGTGCCATCAGTGGGACAGTAGACCAAGAGACCCAGTACTTC,CAISGTVDQETQYF
TRBJ2-2,.,TRBV5-8,TRBD2,TGTGCCAGCAGCTTGCAACTAGCGGCCAACACCGGGGAGCTGTTTTTT,CASSLQLAANTGELFF